This TCR beta chain was retrieved from a study of T cells in Graves' hyperthyroidism and ophthalmopathy. Study results and caveats: Ophthalmopathy onset followed model prediction by a median around 6.9 months. Most thyroid clonotypes with frequency above 0.001 were detected in blood.

Amplified TCR beta CDR3 regions derived from RNA transcripts. TCR CDR3 underwent first-round RT-PCR with the HTBI primer set. Using its own MiXCR run on the multiplex PCR reads, TCRdb lists one record per CDR3 protein. The repertoire holds 370,000 or so distinct CDR3 sequences, with 15% to 17% as singletons. Germline CDR1 and CDR2: GTSNPN and SVGIG (reference sequence). The CDR3 is 14 residues long. This clonotype appeared many times. The antigen remains undetermined. The study enrolled patients aged 18 to 65 with newly diagnosed hyperthyroidism of under 2 months' duration. The genes are TRBV30 and TRBJ1-1; the D gene is possibly TRBD1 (5 bases). The sequenced material came from blood. The sequence came from a woman between 18 and 29 years old with Graves' hyperthyroidism that later progressed to Graves' ophthalmopathy. The CDR3: CAISDGGMNTEAFF. DNA of the CDR3: TGTGCGATCTCTGACGGGGGGATGAACACTGAAGCTTTCTTT.